This T cell receptor (beta chain) appears in the sequencing data of a study of T cell repertoires in cytomegalovirus infection. MiXCR was run by TCRdb on the reads, yielding one entry per CDR3 protein. Counted here are under 150,000 distinct CDR3 sequences, roughly 25% occurring once; the ten biggest clones make up about 37%. As concerns this clonotype: No antigen is known for it.

The CDR3 spans 14 residues. CDR1 is MNHNS and CDR2 is SASEGT in the germline V gene. V lost 6 bases and J 5 bases, leaving 16 bases between the germline ends. The sequence derives from a human donor in good health (CMV status not recorded). Some clones in this sample may be carry-over from other donors' samples. Sequencing was performed on PBMCs, sequenced either directly or after in vitro stimulation (not recorded which). The chain has TRBV6-1 and TRBJ2-5; the D is unclear. In DNA form, the CDR3 reads TGTGCCAGCAGCCTCCGGACGGCACGGGAGACCCAGTACTTC. Translated, it gives CASSLRTARETQYF.